The rows below give T cell receptor beta chains drawn from one sample of a study of T cell changes during pregnancy in multiple sclerosis. TCRdb's table, derived via immunoSEQ multiplex PCR, lists solely in-frame clones and lacks some. The profile shows roughly 14,000 clones, about 86% of them singletons. The input for sequencing was CD8+ T cells from peripheral blood mononuclear cells, taken in the first trimester of pregnancy. Receptor source: a female donor with multiple sclerosis, enrolled in a pregnancy study. Each CDR3 is given with its conserved first and last residue. The order of the fields is D gene, J gene, clone size, V gene, CDR3 protein, CDR3 DNA. D genes are given only for firm matches. Rows may omit the clone size; those that give it use once, few, many or a size class.

D gene: TRBD1
J gene: TRBJ1-2
clone size: NA
V gene: TRBV7-9
CDR3 protein: CASSHGTGGANGYTF
CDR3 DNA: TGTGCCAGCAGCCACGGGACAGGGGGCGCGAATGGCTACACCTTC

D gene: NA
J gene: TRBJ2-3
clone size: NA
V gene: TRBV7-8
CDR3 protein: CASSFYREHTDTQYF
CDR3 DNA: TGTGCCAGCAGCTTTTACAGAGAACACACAGATACGCAGTATTTT

D gene: NA
J gene: TRBJ1-3
clone size: NA
V gene: TRBV27
CDR3 protein: CASSRTGAAGNTIYF
CDR3 DNA: TGTGCCAGCAGTCGAACAGGCGCTGCTGGAAACACCATATATTTT

D gene: TRBD1
J gene: TRBJ2-1
clone size: NA
V gene: TRBV28
CDR3 protein: CASSVDGTGGHEQFF
CDR3 DNA: TGTGCCAGCAGTGTCGACGGGACAGGGGGTCATGAGCAGTTCTTC

D gene: TRBD1
J gene: TRBJ1-1
clone size: NA
V gene: TRBV6-1
CDR3 protein: CASSVISTGANEAFF
CDR3 DNA: TGTGCCAGCAGTGTCATCTCCACAGGGGCCAACGAAGCTTTCTTT

D gene: TRBD1
J gene: TRBJ1-1
clone size: NA
V gene: TRBV19
CDR3 protein: CASSITGGLPEAFF
CDR3 DNA: TGTGCCAGTAGTATAACAGGGGGCTTGCCTGAAGCTTTCTTT

D gene: TRBD1
J gene: TRBJ2-1
clone size: NA
V gene: TRBV7-9
CDR3 protein: CASIGGYEQFF
CDR3 DNA: TGTGCCAGCATAGGGGGCTATGAGCAGTTCTTC

D gene: TRBD1
J gene: TRBJ1-2
clone size: NA
V gene: TRBV5-6
CDR3 protein: CASSLLTGAQTNYGYTF
CDR3 DNA: TGTGCCAGCAGCTTGTTAACAGGGGCGCAAACTAACTATGGCTACACCTTC

D gene: TRBD1
J gene: TRBJ2-5
clone size: NA
V gene: TRBV4-1
CDR3 protein: CASSQLGQGARTQYF
CDR3 DNA: TGCGCCAGCAGCCAACTGGGACAGGGGGCGAGGACCCAGTACTTC

D gene: NA
J gene: TRBJ2-2
clone size: NA
V gene: TRBV7-9
CDR3 protein: CASSLRPSTTGELFF
CDR3 DNA: TGTGCCAGCAGCTTACGGCCTAGCACCACCGGGGAGCTGTTTTTT

D gene: NA
J gene: TRBJ2-7
clone size: NA
V gene: TRBV6-6
CDR3 protein: CASSKGEGGEQYF
CDR3 DNA: TGTGCCAGCAGTAAGGGGGAGGGGGGCGAGCAGTACTTC

D gene: TRBD2
J gene: TRBJ2-2
clone size: once
V gene: TRBV7-6
CDR3 protein: CASSRRTSGGNTGELFF
CDR3 DNA: TGTGCCAGCAGCAGGAGGACTAGCGGGGGGAACACCGGGGAGCTGTTTTTT

D gene: TRBD1
J gene: TRBJ1-2
clone size: NA
V gene: TRBV9
CDR3 protein: CASSVVRDRGTFNYGYTF
CDR3 DNA: TGTGCCAGCAGCGTAGTTCGGGACAGAGGGACTTTTAACTATGGCTACACCTTC

D gene: NA
J gene: TRBJ2-1
clone size: NA
V gene: TRBV5-4
CDR3 protein: CASSYWGGPNEQFF
CDR3 DNA: TGTGCCAGCAGCTACTGGGGGGGCCCCAATGAGCAGTTCTTC

D gene: NA
J gene: TRBJ2-5
clone size: NA
V gene: TRBV7-2
CDR3 protein: CASSLAAVLQETQYF
CDR3 DNA: TGTGCCAGCAGCTTAGCAGCGGTACTCCAAGAGACCCAGTACTTC

D gene: NA
J gene: TRBJ2-7
clone size: NA
V gene: TRBV5-4
CDR3 protein: CASSSGREQYF
CDR3 DNA: TGTGCCAGCAGCTCAGGTCGCGAGCAGTACTTC

D gene: TRBD2
J gene: TRBJ2-5
clone size: NA
V gene: TRBV15
CDR3 protein: CATASSGSQETQYF
CDR3 DNA: TGTGCCACGGCCAGTAGCGGGTCCCAAGAGACCCAGTACTTC

D gene: NA
J gene: TRBJ1-2
clone size: NA
V gene: TRBV15
CDR3 protein: CATSRDLWDTHGYTF
CDR3 DNA: TGTGCCACCAGCAGAGATCTCTGGGACACCCATGGCTACACCTTC

D gene: NA
J gene: TRBJ2-7
clone size: NA
V gene: TRBV5-5
CDR3 protein: CASSPRDIAYEQYF
CDR3 DNA: TGTGCCAGCAGCCCTCGCGACATCGCCTACGAGCAGTACTTC

D gene: NA
J gene: TRBJ2-7
clone size: NA
V gene: TRBV7-6
CDR3 protein: CASSLAYSEGREQYF
CDR3 DNA: TGTGCCAGCAGCTTAGCGTATTCGGAGGGACGGGAGCAGTACTTC

D gene: TRBD1
J gene: TRBJ2-2
clone size: NA
V gene: TRBV27
CDR3 protein: CASSSRTGGTLGELFF
CDR3 DNA: TGTGCCAGCAGTTCGCGGACAGGGGGAACCCTAGGGGAGCTGTTTTTT

D gene: NA
J gene: TRBJ1-1
clone size: NA
V gene: TRBV15
CDR3 protein: CATSSPGGGRNTEAFF
CDR3 DNA: TGTGCCACCAGTTCACCCGGGGGGGGGAGGAACACTGAAGCTTTCTTT

D gene: NA
J gene: TRBJ2-7
clone size: NA
V gene: TRBV7-9
CDR3 protein: CASEGHSYEQYF
CDR3 DNA: TGTGCCAGCGAGGGACATTCTTACGAGCAGTACTTC

D gene: TRBD1
J gene: TRBJ2-5
clone size: NA
V gene: TRBV4-2
CDR3 protein: CASSRPGTGVSQETQYF
CDR3 DNA: TGTGCCAGCAGCCGGCCAGGGACAGGGGTTTCCCAAGAGACCCAGTACTTC

D gene: NA
J gene: TRBJ2-3
clone size: NA
V gene: TRBV2
CDR3 protein: CASRPQGWETDTQYF
CDR3 DNA: TGTGCCAGCAGGCCACAGGGATGGGAGACAGATACGCAGTATTTT

D gene: NA
J gene: TRBJ1-3
clone size: NA
V gene: TRBV11-2
CDR3 protein: CASSLAPKNTIYF
CDR3 DNA: TGTGCCAGCAGCTTAGCCCCTAAAAACACCATATATTTT

D gene: TRBD2
J gene: TRBJ2-2
clone size: NA
V gene: TRBV30
CDR3 protein: CACSGTSVSVTGELFF
CDR3 DNA: TGTGCCTGCTCCGGGACTAGCGTATCAGTAACCGGGGAGCTGTTTTTT

D gene: TRBD2
J gene: TRBJ2-7
clone size: once
V gene: TRBV19
CDR3 protein: CASSSRSGRAEQYF
CDR3 DNA: TGTGCCAGTAGTTCCCGCAGCGGGAGAGCCGAGCAGTACTTC

D gene: TRBD1
J gene: TRBJ1-5
clone size: NA
V gene: TRBV27
CDR3 protein: CASSSGQGGNQPQHF
CDR3 DNA: TGTGCCAGCAGTTCGGGACAGGGAGGCAATCAGCCCCAGCATTTT

D gene: NA
J gene: TRBJ1-2
clone size: NA
V gene: TRBV7-9
CDR3 protein: CASSSPTGGGYTF
CDR3 DNA: TGTGCCAGCAGCTCCCCGACGGGAGGCGGCTACACCTTC

D gene: NA
J gene: TRBJ2-5
clone size: NA
V gene: TRBV4-1
CDR3 protein: CASSHPPSGTQYF
CDR3 DNA: TGCGCCAGCAGCCACCCTCCTTCGGGGACCCAGTACTTC

D gene: NA
J gene: TRBJ2-5
clone size: NA
V gene: TRBV7-3
CDR3 protein: CASSLYGGQETQYF
CDR3 DNA: TGTGCCAGCAGCTTATACGGGGGGCAGGAGACCCAGTACTTC

D gene: NA
J gene: TRBJ2-5
clone size: NA
V gene: TRBV19
CDR3 protein: CASSGGSSWGETQYF
CDR3 DNA: TGTGCCAGTAGTGGCGGATCTAGCTGGGGAGAGACCCAGTACTTC

D gene: TRBD1
J gene: TRBJ1-4
clone size: NA
V gene: TRBV7-6
CDR3 protein: CASSARTGRYSATNEKLFF
CDR3 DNA: TGTGCCAGCAGCGCCCGGACAGGGAGGTACTCCGCAACTAATGAAAAACTGTTTTTT

D gene: TRBD1
J gene: TRBJ1-2
clone size: NA
V gene: TRBV5-5
CDR3 protein: CASSLNPGQGNYGYTF
CDR3 DNA: TGTGCCAGCAGCTTGAATCCGGGACAGGGGAACTATGGCTACACCTTC

D gene: TRBD1
J gene: TRBJ2-7
clone size: once
V gene: TRBV6-6
CDR3 protein: CASSYEGGPLEQYF
CDR3 DNA: TGTGCCAGCAGTTACGAAGGGGGCCCCCTCGAGCAGTACTTC

D gene: TRBD1
J gene: TRBJ1-1
clone size: NA
V gene: TRBV11-2
CDR3 protein: CASQGGRTEAFF
CDR3 DNA: TGTGCCTCACAGGGGGGGCGGACTGAAGCTTTCTTT

D gene: TRBD1
J gene: TRBJ1-1
clone size: NA
V gene: TRBV4-1
CDR3 protein: CASSQDSDRGSEAFF
CDR3 DNA: TGCGCCAGCAGCCAAGATTCGGACAGGGGCTCTGAAGCTTTCTTT

D gene: NA
J gene: TRBJ2-1
clone size: once
V gene: TRBV6-5
CDR3 protein: CASSSDRPYNEQFF
CDR3 DNA: TGTGCCAGCAGCTCAGACAGGCCCTACAATGAGCAGTTCTTC

D gene: TRBD2
J gene: TRBJ2-2
clone size: NA
V gene: TRBV19
CDR3 protein: CASSIAGTSGRAPTGELFF
CDR3 DNA: TGTGCCAGTAGTATAGCAGGGACTAGCGGGAGGGCGCCCACCGGGGAGCTGTTTTTT

D gene: TRBD1
J gene: TRBJ2-5
clone size: NA
V gene: TRBV2
CDR3 protein: CASSGRTGIETQYF
CDR3 DNA: TGTGCCAGCAGTGGGAGGACAGGGATAGAGACCCAGTACTTC

D gene: NA
J gene: TRBJ2-2
clone size: NA
V gene: TRBV9
CDR3 protein: CASSVEQANTGELFF
CDR3 DNA: TGTGCCAGCAGCGTAGAGCAGGCGAACACCGGGGAGCTGTTTTTT

D gene: TRBD1
J gene: TRBJ1-1
clone size: NA
V gene: TRBV2
CDR3 protein: CASTQDRAGNTEAFF
CDR3 DNA: TGTGCCAGCACCCAAGACAGGGCGGGGAACACTGAAGCTTTCTTT

D gene: TRBD1
J gene: TRBJ1-4
clone size: NA
V gene: TRBV11-1
CDR3 protein: CASSLDPGQPNEKLFF
CDR3 DNA: TGTGCCAGCAGCTTGGACCCGGGACAGCCGAATGAAAAACTGTTTTTT

D gene: TRBD1
J gene: TRBJ1-5
clone size: few
V gene: TRBV19
CDR3 protein: CASSLTGGGYQPQHF
CDR3 DNA: TGTGCCAGTAGCCTGACAGGGGGTGGTTATCAGCCCCAGCATTTT

D gene: NA
J gene: TRBJ1-1
clone size: NA
V gene: TRBV7-8
CDR3 protein: CASSHSGRHTEAFF
CDR3 DNA: TGTGCCAGCAGCCACAGTGGCAGACACACTGAAGCTTTCTTT